These T cell receptor beta chains were read from a single sample in a study of T cells after posttransplantation cyclophosphamide. The repertoire was sequenced with immunoSEQ multiplex PCR; TCRdb's copy has only in-frame clones and lacks some. This table holds roughly 42,000 clones, about 92% found once. The material sequenced was PBMCs, taken 62 days after allogeneic stem cell transplant with posttransplant cyclophosphamide. The receptors stem from a male patient aged 55-69 years who received an allogeneic stem cell transplant from a related donor and was CMV-positive. Some T cells may be transferred from the graft donor. Both conserved end residues are part of each CDR3. Each record gives: clone size, J gene, V gene, D gene, CDR3 DNA, CDR3 protein. D genes are given only for firm matches. For some rows the clone size is stated as once, few or many, or as a class when expanded; others skip it.

clone size: -; J gene: TRBJ2-7; V gene: TRBV7-9; D gene: -; CDR3 DNA: TGTGCCCTCAGGGTATCCACCTCTACCGAGCAGTACTTC; CDR3 protein: CALRVSTSTEQYF
clone size: -; J gene: TRBJ2-3; V gene: TRBV28; D gene: -; CDR3 DNA: TGTGCCAGCAGTTTATCTTCAGATACGCAGTATTTT; CDR3 protein: CASSLSSDTQYF
clone size: -; J gene: TRBJ2-3; V gene: TRBV4-1; D gene: -; CDR3 DNA: TGCGCCAGCAGCCAAAGTGTCGGGACAGATACGCAGTATTTT; CDR3 protein: CASSQSVGTDTQYF
clone size: -; J gene: TRBJ1-4; V gene: TRBV7-9; D gene: TRBD1; CDR3 DNA: TGTGCCAGCAGCCCGTGGACAGGGGGCGATGAAAAACTGTTTTTT; CDR3 protein: CASSPWTGGDEKLFF
clone size: -; J gene: TRBJ1-1; V gene: TRBV6-5; D gene: -; CDR3 DNA: TGTGCCAGCAGCCACTCAGGGACTGAAGCTTTCTTT; CDR3 protein: CASSHSGTEAFF
clone size: few; J gene: TRBJ2-7; V gene: TRBV11-2; D gene: TRBD1; CDR3 DNA: TGTGCCAGCAGCGGGTTCCCCGGACAGGGGTGGGACGAGCAGTACTTC; CDR3 protein: CASSGFPGQGWDEQYF
clone size: -; J gene: TRBJ1-5; V gene: TRBV6-1; D gene: -; CDR3 DNA: TGTGCCAGCAGCGACAAGGCGCTTCGGGGTCAGCCCCAGCATTTT; CDR3 protein: CASSDKALRGQPQHF
clone size: -; J gene: TRBJ1-3; V gene: TRBV30; D gene: -; CDR3 DNA: TGTGCCTGGGAGACCTTTGGGAGGGGAGCTGGAAACACCATATATTTT; CDR3 protein: CAWETFGRGAGNTIYF
clone size: -; J gene: TRBJ2-2; V gene: TRBV5-1; D gene: TRBD1; CDR3 DNA: TGCGCCAGCAGCTTATTCCCCCCCGGACAGGGCCCTAGCACCGGGGAGCTGTTTTTT; CDR3 protein: CASSLFPPGQGPSTGELFF
clone size: -; J gene: TRBJ1-4; V gene: TRBV9; D gene: -; CDR3 DNA: TGTGCCAGCAGCGTGGGTGGACAGCTAAATGAAAAACTGTTTTTT; CDR3 protein: CASSVGGQLNEKLFF
clone size: -; J gene: TRBJ2-1; V gene: TRBV27; D gene: TRBD2; CDR3 DNA: TGTGCCAGCAGTCCCATTGTGAGCGGGGGGGCGACTCTCGATTCCTACAATGAGCAGTTCTTC; CDR3 protein: CASSPIVSGGATLDSYNEQFF